These 8 T cell receptor beta chains share one sample of origin, sequenced in a study of blood T cell repertoires in COVID-19. The assay was immunoSEQ multiplex PCR, and TCRdb's table has in-frame clones only and misses some. The data show about 67,000 clones, roughly nine tenths seen once. Material: peripheral blood. These receptors were collected from a man aged 50 or older with active COVID-19.

The chain is built from TRBV19 and TRBJ2-3; a weak D match, TRBD1 (8 bases). V lost 4 bases and J 2 bases, leaving 34 bases between the germline ends. CDR1 is LNHDA, CDR2 SQIVND, per germline (reference sequence). CDR3 length equals 22 residues. This CDR3 is CASSKAAGGAGSSGYITDTQYF. CDR3 DNA sequence: TGTGCCAGTAGTAAGGCCGCAGGGGGCGCGGGTTCTAGCGGCTATATCACAGATACGCAGTATTTT. Filled out from reference TRBV19 and TRBJ2-3, the complete variable domain reads DGGITQSPKYLFRKEGQNVTLSCEQNLNHDAMYWYRQDPGQGLRLIYYSQIVNDFQKGDIAEGYSVSREKKESFPLTVTSAQKNPTAFYLCASSKAAGGAGSSGYITDTQYFGPGTRLTVL.

The chain couples TRBV28 to TRBJ2-7; TRBD1 agrees at 7 bases. The CDR3 runs to 14 residues. The germline V gene encodes CDR1 MDHEN and CDR2 SYDVKM. V shed 5 bases, J shed 5 bases, and the junction held 9 bases outside the gene matches. Here the CDR3 reads CASSRQGFINEQYF. The CDR3 DNA is TGTGCCAGCAGTCGACAGGGTTTTATTAACGAGCAGTACTTC.

The chain employs TRBV18 and TRBJ1-1, with TRBD1 as a possible D gene (5 bases). Germline V gene sequence: CDR1 KGHSH, CDR2 LQKENI. Trimming took 0 bases from V and 4 from J, leaving 12 bases between them. The CDR3 length is 15 residues. The DNA of the CDR3 is TGTGCCAGCTCACCACCGTTCCAGCAGGGCACTGAAGCTTTCTTT. It translates to CASSPPFQQGTEAFF.

This chain connects TRBV7-3 to TRBJ2-3, with 9 bases fitting TRBD1. The V and J ends lost 5 bases and 11 bases, in that order; junction bases with no gene match: 2. Germline V gene data show CDR1 as SGHTA and CDR2 as FQGTGA. The CDR3 runs 11 residues. CDR3 bases: TGTGCCAGCAGCCCGGGACAGGGGCAGTATTTT. This codes for CASSPGQGQYF.

V gene TRBV29-1 combines with J gene TRBJ1-1, with 7 bases aligning to TRBD1. V lost 3 bases to trimming and J lost 5 bases; unmatched junction nucleotides: 9. The CDR3 totals 14 residues. The germline V gene has CDR1 SQVTM and CDR2 ANQGSEA. Here the CDR3 reads CSVDLRTGRTEAFF. CDR3 bases: TGCAGCGTTGATTTGCGGACAGGTCGGACTGAAGCTTTCTTT.

This clone was observed a single time. The chain employs TRBV7-2 and TRBJ1-5; perhaps TRBD1 as D (6 bases). The CDR3 runs 16 residues. The V and J ends lost 5 bases and 2 bases respectively, with 16 bases between them. Per germline, CDR1 SGHTA and CDR2 FQGNSA. In DNA form, the CDR3 reads TGTGCCAGCAGCGTGGGTGGGGGCAGGGGCAATCAGCCCCAGCATTTT. Its translation: CASSVGGGRGNQPQHF.

V is TRBV27 and J is TRBJ2-7; 10 positions match TRBD2. Germline CDR1 reads MNHEY; CDR2 reads SMNVEV (reference sequence). The CDR3 loop spans 15 amino acids. The V segment lost 4 bases and the J segment 6 bases; nucleotides outside the gene matches: 9. Here the CDR3 DNA reads TGTGCCAGCAGTTCCTTAGCGGGAGGTAGGATCGAGCAGTACTTC. Protein sequence: CASSSLAGGRIEQYF.

The J gene is TRBJ2-1, the V gene TRBV7-3; 10 bases line up with TRBD1. CDR1 is SGHTA, CDR2 FQGTGA, per germline. J was trimmed by 3 bases and V by 4 bases; bases with no gene match: 6. The CDR3 is 16 amino acids. This CDR3 is CASSSGQGGYYNEQFF. DNA of the CDR3: TGTGCCAGCAGCTCTGGACAGGGGGGATACTACAATGAGCAGTTCTTC.